The 7 T cell receptor beta chains below were found in one sample sequenced in a study of spatial heterogeneity in lung cancer. General study results and limits: Counts of expanded intratumoral alpha and beta TCRs tracked tumor mutation counts.

TCRdb reanalysed the 5' RACE reads using MiXCR and keeps one entry per CDR3 protein. The sample lists around 20,000 distinct CDR3 sequences, 5.8% occurring once. Indicated time point: sample taken at primary tumor resection. No antigen is known for these receptors. Sequencing used lung tumor tissue, obtained at surgery. The source of these receptors is a female donor with early-stage non-small cell lung cancer.

The sample holds many counts of this clonotype. This beta chain is a stray read from a library made for alpha chains; its abundance is not meaningful. This chain joins TRBV7-2 and TRBJ2-1; D gene ambiguous. The CDR3 sequence is 13 residues long. The germline V and J ends were trimmed by 3 bases and 4 bases, with 7 bases remaining between them. Per the germline V gene, CDR1 is SGHTA and CDR2 is FQGNSA. CDR3 nucleotide sequence: TGTGCCAGCAGCTTTGTACAGTACAATGAGCAGTTCTTC. It yields the protein CASSFVQYNEQFF.

This clonotype qualifies as medium-sized. The library was prepared for alpha chains; this beta chain is a stray read, so its frequency means little. In nucleotides, the CDR3 is TGTGCCAGCAGCTTAGGTTTGGCTAATGAGCAGTTCTTC. This translates into CASSLGLANEQFF. V and J are TRBV11-2 and TRBJ2-1; no clear D. The CDR3 consists of 13 residues. Germline CDR1 and CDR2: SGHAT and FQNNGV. The V end lost 1 base, the J end lost 7 bases, and 8 bases lay between the germline ends.

Judged by abundance, this clonotype is medium-sized. This beta chain is an off-target read within a library intended for alpha chains, so its frequency means little. V and J are TRBV28 and TRBJ2-7; possibly TRBD1 or TRBD2 for D (5 bases each). The V gene's germline CDR1 is MDHEN and CDR2 SYDVKM. The V end was cut by 3 bases, the J end by 3 bases, with 15 bases between. The CDR3 spans 15 residues. The CDR3 DNA reads TGTGCCAGCAGTTTTCTCTCTCAGGGAGTCTACGAGCAGTACTTC. This encodes CASSFLSQGVYEQYF.

Remarks on this clonotype: Little can be read into the size of this beta chain, an off-target read in a library designed for alpha chains. This sequence joins TRBV7-8 and TRBJ2-1; 10 bases agree with TRBD2. After removal of 5 bases from V and 9 bases from J, the junction contained 7 bases not matched to a gene. CDR1 and CDR2 (germline): SGHVS, FQNEAQ. CDR3 length: 14 amino acids. CDR3 amino acids: CASSSRGLAVEQFF. The CDR3 DNA sequence: TGTGCCAGCAGCAGCAGAGGACTAGCGGTTGAGCAGTTCTTC.

This clonotype was observed many times. This beta chain represents an off-target read in a library built for alpha chains; its size is of limited meaning. V and J are TRBV10-3 and TRBJ1-6; maybe TRBD1 (6 bases). Trimming took off 0 bases at V and 7 bases at J, with 13 bases between the two ends. The CDR3 sequence is 16 residues long. Germline CDR1 ENHRY, CDR2 SYGVKD. Written as DNA, the CDR3 is TGTGCCATCAGTGAGTCGAAGGGGGGTGACAATTCACCCCTCCACTTT. Its translation: CAISESKGGDNSPLHF.

In this sample, this clonotype turned up many times. This beta chain appears as a stray read in a library generated for alpha chains; its size is not informative. The genes are TRBV11-2 and TRBJ2-7; 7 bases match TRBD1. Germline values: CDR1 SGHAT, CDR2 FQNNGV. This CDR3 has 14 residues. J gave up 2 bases and V 5 bases, and 6 bases lay outside the gene matches. The CDR3 loop is CASSKRDRPYEQYF. In nucleotides, the CDR3 is TGTGCCAGCAGCAAACGGGACAGACCCTACGAGCAGTACTTC. The full variable domain, completed using reference TRBV11-2 and TRBJ2-7, is EAGVAQSPRYKIIEKRQSVAFWCNPISGHATLYWYQQILGQGPKLLIQFQNNGVVDDSQLPKDRFSAERLKGVDSTLKIQPAKLEDSAVYLCASSKRDRPYEQYFGPGTRLTVT.

This clonotype came up many times. This beta chain lies outside the target of a library built for alpha chains; its clone size means little. CDR3 loop: CASSQDVKIETQYF. The CDR3 nucleotides read TGTGCCAGCAGCCAAGATGTCAAGATAGAGACCCAGTACTTC. The chain uses TRBV4-2 and TRBJ2-5; D is undetermined. Germline V CDR1 and CDR2: LGHNA, YNFKEQ. The length of the CDR3 is 14 residues. Trimming stripped 0 bases from V and 4 bases from J, with 9 bases between.